The 25 T cell receptor beta chains listed next were all sequenced from one sample in a study of T cell responses to AZD1222 COVID-19 vaccine. Profiling relied on immunoSEQ multiplex PCR, and the TCRdb table lists in-frame clones only, not all of them. The sample has 100,000 to 150,000 clones; approximately 88% are singletons. Source: peripheral blood, taken on day 0 of AZD1222 vaccination. The receptors come from an adult in good health.

The chain's CDR3 is CAWTYSGNTIYF. As DNA, the CDR3 is TGTGCCTGGACGTACTCTGGAAACACCATATATTTT. V is TRBV30 and J is TRBJ1-3; D is undetermined. CDR3 size: 12 residues. Germline CDR1 GTSNPN, CDR2 SVGIG (reference sequence). V dropped 4 bases and J dropped 0 bases, with 4 bases sitting between them.

This chain connects TRBV19 to TRBJ2-7, with D perhaps matching TRBD1 or TRBD2 (5 bases each). The germline V gene encodes CDR1 LNHDA and CDR2 SQIVND (reference sequence). CDR3 length: 14 amino acids. The V gene lost 1 base and the J gene lost 5 bases, with 12 bases spanning the gap. CDR3 protein: CASSIGGKGHEQYF. The DNA for the CDR3 is TGTGCCAGTAGTATAGGGGGGAAAGGCCACGAGCAGTACTTC.

The chain carries TRBV24-1 and TRBJ2-3; possibly TRBD1 or TRBD2 for D (7 bases each). The germline V gene has CDR1 KGHDR and CDR2 SFDVKD. V was cut by 3 bases and J by 7 bases, with 13 bases left in between. The CDR3 covers 14 residues. Here the CDR3 reads CATSDTGEGYTQYF. The CDR3 nucleotides read TGTGCCACCAGTGATACAGGGGAGGGATATACGCAGTATTTT.

This clone was counted once. The chain carries TRBV6-5 and TRBJ2-1; 14 bases fit TRBD2. Trimming cost V 7 bases and J 10 bases; bases outside gene matches: 9. Germline V gene sequence: CDR1 MNHEY, CDR2 SVGAGI. The CDR3 consists of 15 residues. CDR3 residues: CASISGTSGSWEQFF. The DNA of the CDR3 is TGTGCCAGCATTTCCGGGACTAGCGGGAGCTGGGAGCAGTTCTTC.

This clone was seen once. The gene calls are TRBV2 and TRBJ1-5, with TRBD1 identical over 7 bases. V was clipped by 8 bases and J by 5 bases; unmatched bases: 9. This CDR3 is built from 14 residues. Per the germline V gene, CDR1 is SNHLY and CDR2 is FYNNEI. CDR3 sequence: CASGRDSMDQPQHF. CDR3 sequence (DNA): TGTGCCAGCGGCCGGGACAGTATGGATCAGCCCCAGCATTTT.

The chain has TRBV20-1 and TRBJ2-3; D unclear. The CDR3 is 15 amino acids. Germline CDR1 is DFQATT and CDR2 is SNEGSKA (reference sequence). V shed 3 bases and J shed 2 bases, with 15 bases lying between them. CDR3 nucleotides: TGCAGTGCTAGTGCTTTAGAGTTTGCCACAGATACGCAGTATTTT. Translating it yields CSASALEFATDTQYF.

The chain employs TRBV2 and TRBJ1-1, with TRBD1 as a possible D gene (6 bases). The germline gives CDR1 SNHLY, CDR2 FYNNEI. Trimming removed 7 bases from V and 4 bases from J, with 16 bases in between. CDR3 length: 14 residues. The CDR3 spells CASTIVGGLTEAFF. The CDR3 DNA is TGTGCCAGCACCATCGTCGGGGGGCTCACTGAAGCTTTCTTT.

The rearrangement links TRBV29-1 to TRBJ1-1; D gene ambiguous. V lost 7 bases to trimming and J lost 8 bases, with 17 bases between them. Germline V gives CDR1 SQVTM, CDR2 ANQGSEA. The CDR3 consists of 12 residues. DNA of the CDR3: TGCAGCGCTCGACCGGGGTTCAAGGAAGCTTTCTTT. Its protein is CSARPGFKEAFF.

This chain connects TRBV19 to TRBJ2-5, with D perhaps given as TRBD1 or TRBD2 (5 bases each). This CDR3 region has 16 residues. Germline V gene sequence: CDR1 LNHDA, CDR2 SQIVND (reference sequence). V lost 6 bases and J 5 bases, leaving 22 bases between the germline ends. CDR3 loop: CASSPETGTIGETQYF. For the CDR3, the DNA is TGTGCCAGTAGCCCGGAGACCGGGACCATCGGGGAGACCCAGTACTTC.

The chain employs TRBV16 and TRBJ1-2; D not resolved. The CDR3 contains 14 residues. Germline V CDR1 and CDR2: KGHSY, FQNENV. V was pared by 3 bases and J by 4 bases, with 12 bases between. The CDR3 here is CASSQDFKGYGYTF. The CDR3 bases are TGTGCCAGCAGCCAGGACTTTAAGGGCTATGGCTACACCTTC.

The genes are TRBV6-5 and TRBJ2-7, with D possibly matching TRBD1 (6 bases). V lost 6 bases, J lost 2 bases, and 17 bases lay in between. This CDR3 spans 15 amino acids. From germline, CDR1 is MNHEY and CDR2 SVGAGI. The CDR3 loop reads CASSPQTGNAYEQYF. CDR3 bases: TGTGCCAGCAGCCCCCAAACAGGGAACGCCTACGAGCAGTACTTC.

The chain links TRBV28 to TRBJ1-1; unclear D gene. This CDR3 contains 15 residues. V was cut by 3 bases and J by 3 bases, with 14 bases left in between. Germline lookup yields CDR1 MDHEN and CDR2 SYDVKM. CDR3 DNA sequence: TGTGCCAGCAGTTTGGTTCCCTCTTCCGACACTGAAGCTTTCTTT. This gives the protein CASSLVPSSDTEAFF.

This chain uses TRBV5-1 with TRBJ1-3; D is uncertain. Germline lookup yields CDR1 SGHRS and CDR2 YFSETQ. This CDR3 contains 12 residues. V was clipped by 7 bases and J by 0 bases, with 5 bases between them. The CDR3 region is CASFDSGNTIYF. Written as DNA, the CDR3 is TGCGCCAGCTTTGACTCTGGAAACACCATATATTTT.

This chain joins TRBV7-9 and TRBJ2-7; D is uncertain. The CDR3 has 17 amino acids. V was cut by 4 bases and J by 4 bases, with 23 bases left in between. From germline, CDR1 is SEHNR and CDR2 FQNEAQ (reference sequence). This CDR3 reads CASSSSVLNHQPYEQYF. In DNA, the CDR3 is TGTGCCAGCAGCTCCTCGGTCCTAAATCACCAACCTTACGAGCAGTACTTC.

This chain joins TRBV2 and TRBJ1-5; 8 bases map to TRBD1. The V gene end was trimmed by 4 bases and the J gene end by 6 bases; junction bases not matched to a gene: 5. Looked up from germline, CDR1 is SNHLY and CDR2 is FYNNEI. The CDR3 extends over 14 amino acids. CDR3 amino acids: CASSVTGAAQPQHF. The CDR3 bases are TGTGCCAGCAGTGTGACAGGGGCGGCTCAGCCCCAGCATTTT. The full variable domain, completed using reference TRBV2 and TRBJ1-5, is EPEVTQTPSHQVTQMGQEVILRCVPISNHLYFYWYRQILGQKVEFLVSFYNNEISEKSEIFDDQFSVERPDGSNFTLKIRSTKLEDSAMYFCASSVTGAAQPQHFGDGTRLSIL.

The chain carries TRBV27 and TRBJ2-1, with 9 bases that match TRBD1. The length of the CDR3 is 13 residues. CDR1 is MNHEY and CDR2 is SMNVEV in the germline V gene (reference sequence). V gave up 6 bases and J gave up 7 bases; unmatched junction bases: 4. CDR3 DNA sequence: TGTGCCAGCAGGACAGGGGGATGGAATGAGCAGTTCTTC. Its translation: CASRTGGWNEQFF.

This sequence joins TRBV14 and TRBJ2-7, with D possibly TRBD1 on 6 matching bases. Trimming removed 5 bases from V and 0 bases from J, with 11 bases in between. Germline V lookup: CDR1 SGHDN, CDR2 FVKESK. The CDR3 covers 14 residues. The CDR3 bases are TGTGCCAGCAGCTTACAGGGCATCTCCTACGAGCAGTACTTC. Residues: CASSLQGISYEQYF.

This chain uses TRBV12-5 with TRBJ2-7, with 11 nucleotides matching TRBD2. Germline V gene lookup returns CDR1 LGHNT and CDR2 FRNRAP. The CDR3 has 14 residues. V shed 2 bases, J shed 6 bases, and the junction held 3 bases outside the gene matches. This chain's CDR3 is CASGLWLAGGEQYF. As DNA, the CDR3 is TGTGCTAGTGGTTTGTGGCTAGCGGGAGGCGAGCAGTACTTC.

This clone was seen just once. The V call is TRBV7-7, the J call TRBJ2-3, with TRBD2 identical over 10 bases. Germline assignment: CDR1 SSHAT and CDR2 FNYEAQ (reference sequence). This CDR3 is built from 17 residues. J lost 4 bases, V lost 1 base, and 8 bases had no gene match. CDR3 sequence: CASSLVFLAGDPDTQYF. The CDR3 bases are TGTGCCAGCAGCTTAGTGTTTCTAGCGGGAGATCCAGATACGCAGTATTTT.

This clone has a single count. This chain uses TRBV14 with TRBJ1-2, with D tentatively TRBD1 (5 bases). Per germline, CDR1 SGHDN and CDR2 FVKESK. V was pared by 1 base and J by 8 bases, with 20 bases between. The CDR3 contains 16 residues. The CDR3 DNA reads as TGTGCCAGCAGCCAAGGTCTCCAGGGAAGAAGAGGCGGCTACACCTTC. Its protein is CASSQGLQGRRGGYTF.

The chain combines TRBV28 with TRBJ2-1; D call uncertain. Per the germline V gene, CDR1 is MDHEN and CDR2 is SYDVKM. CDR3 size: 12 residues. V lost 3 bases and J 10 bases, leaving 10 bases between the germline ends. Here the CDR3 reads CASSFIVGEQFF. Written as DNA, the CDR3 is TGTGCCAGCAGTTTTATCGTGGGGGAGCAGTTCTTC.

The sample holds one count of this clone. The chain is built from TRBV9 and TRBJ1-6, with D hard to call. The CDR3 consists of 13 residues. Germline V gene data show CDR1 as SGDLS and CDR2 as YYNGEE. The germline V and J ends were trimmed by 3 bases and 9 bases, with 10 bases remaining between them. DNA of the CDR3: TGTGCCAGCAGCGGAGGGCGGGGTTCACCCCTCCACTTT. Translated: CASSGGRGSPLHF.

The chain joins TRBV19 to TRBJ2-7; 8 positions match TRBD2. V trimming: 6 bases; J trimming: 1 base; junction bases outside the gene matches: 11. The CDR3 runs 16 residues. The germline CDR1 and CDR2 sequences are LNHDA and SQIVND (reference sequence). DNA of the CDR3: TGTGCCAGTAGACTAGCGGAGACCGGACAATCCTACGAGCAGTACTTC. Translated, it gives CASRLAETGQSYEQYF.

The gene calls are TRBV9 and TRBJ2-1, with D tentatively TRBD1 or TRBD2 (5 bases each). The germline CDR1 and CDR2 sequences are SGDLS and YYNGEE. Trimming left V 0 bases short and J 6 bases short, with 16 bases between. The CDR3 totals 16 residues. This CDR3 reads CASSVVSFGTPNEQFF. The DNA of the CDR3 is TGTGCCAGCAGCGTAGTTAGTTTTGGGACCCCCAATGAGCAGTTCTTC.

The CDR3 spells CAWTQSAYGYTF. The CDR3 DNA follows: TGTGCCTGGACGCAGTCTGCCTATGGCTACACCTTC. This rearrangement joins TRBV30 to TRBJ1-2; D is ambiguous. This CDR3 comprises 12 residues. V gave up 4 bases and J gave up 4 bases, with 10 bases separating them. In germline, CDR1 is GTSNPN, CDR2 SVGIG (reference sequence).